The next 19 T cell receptor beta chains were all read from a single sample in a study of blood T cell repertoires in COVID-19. TCRdb keeps only in-frame clones here, not all; method: immunoSEQ multiplex PCR. The data show 100,000 to 130,000 clones, with 65% to 80% seen just once and 4% to 5.5% held by the top ten. The source material was peripheral blood. The source of these receptors is a man aged 65 to 79 with acute or convalescent COVID-19.

The chain employs TRBV2 and TRBJ1-1, with 8 bases that match TRBD1. Germline V gene lookup returns CDR1 SNHLY and CDR2 FYNNEI. The trim removed 8 bases at V and 4 bases at J, leaving 6 bases unmatched. This CDR3 contains 13 residues. The CDR3 nucleotides read TGTGCCAGCGGGGGACAGGAGGGCACTGAAGCTTTCTTT. Its protein product is CASGGQEGTEAFF.

The chain carries TRBV5-1 and TRBJ1-4; tentative D call: TRBD1 (6 bases). In germline, CDR1 is SGHRS, CDR2 YFSETQ. The CDR3 runs 15 residues. Trimming shortened V by 3 bases and J by 3 bases, and 12 bases separated the two germline ends. For the CDR3, the DNA is TGCGCCAGCAGCTCACAGGGAACGGCTAATGAAAAACTGTTTTTT. This gives the protein CASSSQGTANEKLFF.

CDR3: CASSPQGARSSEKLFF. The CDR3 DNA reads as TGTGCCAGCTCACCGCAGGGGGCTCGGTCCTCTGAAAAACTGTTTTTT. The chain has TRBV18 and TRBJ1-4, with TRBD1 identical over 8 bases. V was clipped by 3 bases and J by 7 bases; unmatched bases: 10. The length of the CDR3 is 16 residues. Germline V gene lookup returns CDR1 KGHSH and CDR2 LQKENI.

This CDR3 reads CAITMDREANYGYTF. The DNA for the CDR3 is TGTGCCATCACTATGGACAGGGAAGCTAACTATGGCTACACCTTC. The gene calls are TRBV10-3 and TRBJ1-2; TRBD1 aligns across 8 bases. This CDR3 spans 15 amino acids. Germline V CDR1 and CDR2: ENHRY, SYGVKD. The junction had 7 bases not matched to a gene; V was cut back by 7 bases and J by 0 bases.

In DNA, the CDR3 is TGCAGTGCTAGTAGTCCGGGACAGGGCTACGAGCAGTACTTC. Translating gives CSASSPGQGYEQYF. J is TRBJ2-7 and V is TRBV20-1, with 9 bases fitting TRBD1. Germline V gene data show CDR1 as DFQATT and CDR2 as SNEGSKA (reference sequence). With 3 bases clipped from V and 3 bases from J, the junction kept 6 bases outside the gene matches. There are 14 residues in the CDR3.

The rearrangement uses TRBV7-9 and TRBJ1-2; D is perhaps TRBD1 (6 bases). In germline, CDR1 is SEHNR, CDR2 FQNEAQ (reference sequence). Between the trimmed V and J ends, which lost 1 base and 1 base, there was a span of 7 bases. This CDR3 spans 14 amino acids. CDR3 loop: CASSLEQGNYGYTF. For the CDR3, the DNA is TGTGCCAGCAGCTTAGAACAGGGTAACTATGGCTACACCTTC.

The rearrangement links TRBV18 to TRBJ2-3; D gene ambiguous. Germline V CDR1 and CDR2: KGHSH, LQKENI. The CDR3 totals 16 residues. Trimming left V 3 bases short and J 0 bases short, with 13 bases between. The chain's CDR3 is CASSPRVLFSTDTQYF. CDR3 nucleotides: TGTGCCAGCTCACCCCGGGTCCTCTTTAGCACAGATACGCAGTATTTT. Combining the CDR3 with reference TRBV18 and TRBJ2-3 gives the whole variable domain NAGVMQNPRHLVRRRGQEARLRCSPMKGHSHVYWYRQLPEEGLKFMVYLQKENIIDESGMPKERFSAEFPKEGPSILRIQQVVRGDSAAYFCASSPRVLFSTDTQYFGPGTRLTVL.

The V and J genes are TRBV6-6 and TRBJ2-2; 7 bases match TRBD1. CDR3 length equals 15 residues. The V and J ends lost 0 bases and 6 bases, in that order; junction bases with no gene match: 4. The germline CDR1 and CDR2 sequences are MNHNY and SVGAGI (reference sequence). The CDR3 spells CASSYSIQGPGELFF. The CDR3 DNA reads as TGTGCCAGCAGTTACTCGATACAGGGGCCCGGGGAGCTGTTTTTT.

The V call is TRBV18, the J call TRBJ2-3; 9 nucleotides line up with TRBD2. The trim removed 3 bases at V and 1 base at J, leaving 2 bases unmatched. The germline V gene encodes CDR1 KGHSH and CDR2 LQKENI. The CDR3 totals 15 residues. The CDR3 protein is CASSPASGGTDTQYF. CDR3 DNA sequence: TGTGCCAGCTCACCCGCTAGCGGGGGCACAGATACGCAGTATTTT. The full variable domain, completed using reference TRBV18 and TRBJ2-3, is NAGVMQNPRHLVRRRGQEARLRCSPMKGHSHVYWYRQLPEEGLKFMVYLQKENIIDESGMPKERFSAEFPKEGPSILRIQQVVRGDSAAYFCASSPASGGTDTQYFGPGTRLTVL.

The genes are TRBV6-5 and TRBJ1-6, with D tentatively TRBD1 (6 bases). The germline V gene encodes CDR1 MNHEY and CDR2 SVGAGI. Trimming stripped 6 bases from V and 8 bases from J, with 14 bases between. The CDR3 runs to 14 residues. The CDR3 sequence is CASSGTWGDSPLHF. The CDR3 region has the DNA TGTGCCAGCAGCGGGACATGGGGCGATTCACCCCTCCACTTT.

This sequence joins TRBV6-5 and TRBJ1-6; D perhaps matches TRBD1 (5 bases). Looked up from germline, CDR1 is MNHEY and CDR2 is SVGAGI. Trimming pared 6 bases from V and 8 bases from J, leaving 17 bases between. The CDR3 runs to 15 residues. CDR3 sequence (DNA): TGTGCCAGCAGGGAGCAGGGAGGAAGAGATTCACCCCTCCACTTT. It encodes CASREQGGRDSPLHF.

This clone was counted once. This rearrangement joins TRBV9 to TRBJ2-2; 10 positions agree with TRBD2. Germline CDR1 and CDR2: SGDLS and YYNGEE. The CDR3 spans 16 residues. V trimming: 3 bases; J trimming: 6 bases; junction bases outside the gene matches: 8. The CDR3 region is CASSESGGVRPGELFF. The CDR3 region has the DNA TGTGCCAGCAGCGAAAGCGGGGGGGTGCGCCCCGGGGAGCTGTTTTTT. The whole variable domain, filled in from reference TRBV9 and TRBJ2-2, reads DSGVTQTPKHLITATGQRVTLRCSPRSGDLSVYWYQQSLDQGLQFLIQYYNGEERAKGNILERFSAQQFPDLHSELNLSSLELGDSALYFCASSESGGVRPGELFFGEGSRLTVL.

The chain has TRBV6-5 and TRBJ1-2, with 8 nucleotides matching TRBD1. Germline CDR1 reads MNHEY; CDR2 reads SVGAGI. The trim removed 6 bases at V and 3 bases at J, leaving 6 bases unmatched. The CDR3 contains 14 residues. The CDR3 nucleotides read TGTGCCAGCAGAGGGACAGGAGAACACTATGGCTACACCTTC. It yields the protein CASRGTGEHYGYTF.

The table lists this clone with a few counts. The J gene is TRBJ1-5, the V gene TRBV7-2; D is perhaps TRBD1 (5 bases). The CDR3 is 14 amino acids. V was clipped by 2 bases and J by 5 bases, with 10 bases between them. Germline V gives CDR1 SGHTA, CDR2 FQGNSA. In DNA, the CDR3 is TGTGCCAGCAGCTTACAGGGTCGTTATCAGCCCCAGCATTTT. As protein: CASSLQGRYQPQHF.

The gene calls are TRBV6-5 and TRBJ1-1; D is possibly TRBD1 (6 bases). The CDR3 sequence is 14 residues long. V lost 7 bases and J 1 base, leaving 13 bases between the germline ends. Germline CDR1 and CDR2: MNHEY and SVGAGI. CDR3 loop: CASTPGDKNTEAFF. In nucleotides, the CDR3 is TGTGCCAGCACTCCAGGGGACAAGAACACTGAAGCTTTCTTT.

The V and J genes are TRBV7-3 and TRBJ2-1, with 10 bases fitting TRBD1. CDR1 and CDR2 from the germline V gene are SGHTA and FQGTGA. After removal of 4 bases from V and 8 bases from J, the junction contained 8 bases not matched to a gene. The CDR3 is 15 amino acids. CDR3 in amino acids: CASSSTGQGIDEQFF. CDR3 DNA: TGTGCCAGCAGCTCAACGGGACAGGGGATTGATGAGCAGTTCTTC. Variable domain in full (rest from reference TRBV7-3 and TRBJ2-1): GAGVSQTPSNKVTEKGKYVELRCDPISGHTALYWYRQSLGQGPEFLIYFQGTGAADDSGLPNDRFFAVRPEGSVSTLKIQRTERGDSAVYLCASSSTGQGIDEQFFGPGTRLTVL.

Remarks on this clone: Other DNA sequences within the sample encode an identical CDR3. The rearrangement joins TRBV19 to TRBJ1-1, with D tentatively TRBD1 (6 bases). Germline lookup yields CDR1 LNHDA and CDR2 SQIVND (reference sequence). The CDR3 loop spans 13 amino acids. This chain's CDR3 is CASSQGRDTEAFF. CDR3 in DNA: TGTGCTAGTTCGCAGGGGAGGGACACTGAAGCTTTCTTT. Looking up the rest from reference TRBV19 and TRBJ1-1 gives the full variable domain: DGGITQSPKYLFRKEGQNVTLSCEQNLNHDAMYWYRQDPGQGLRLIYYSQIVNDFQKGDIAEGYSVSREKKESFPLTVTSAQKNPTAFYLCASSQGRDTEAFFGQGTRLTVV.

The chain recombines TRBV5-6 with TRBJ2-3; D might be TRBD1 (5 bases). V lost 3 bases and J lost 0, with 11 bases in between. Germline CDR1 and CDR2: SGHDT and YYEEEE. CDR3 length: 15 amino acids. CDR3 region: CASSYDSFSTDTQYF. For the CDR3, the DNA is TGTGCCAGCAGCTATGACAGCTTTAGCACAGATACGCAGTATTTT. The whole variable domain, filled in from reference TRBV5-6 and TRBJ2-3, reads DAGVTQSPTHLIKTRGQQVTLRCSPKSGHDTVSWYQQALGQGPQFIFQYYEEEERQRGNFPDRFSGHQFPNYSSELNVNALLLGDSALYLCASSYDSFSTDTQYFGPGTRLTVL.

This clone was seen a handful of times. The chain combines TRBV3-1 (or the pseudogene TRBV3-2) with TRBJ1-1; D uncertain. From germline, CDR1 is LGHDT and CDR2 YNNKEL (reference sequence). This CDR3 spans 13 amino acids. Trimming shortened V by 2 bases and J by 3 bases, and 7 bases separated the two germline ends. The CDR3 loop reads CASSQRGDTEAFF. CDR3 nucleotides: TGTGCCAGCAGCCAAAGAGGAGACACTGAAGCTTTCTTT.